The rows below give T cell receptor beta chains drawn from one sample of a study of neoadjuvant anti-PD-1 for oral cavity cancer. TCRdb's table, derived via immunoSEQ multiplex PCR, lists solely in-frame clones and lacks some. This sample has some 71,000 clones; about four fifths occur once, and the top ten carry nearly 3.5%. The source was PBMCs, collected before nivolumab (anti-PD-1) treatment. All receptors come from a person between 40 and 85 years old with oral cavity squamous cell carcinoma. Each CDR3 is given with its conserved first and last residue. Fields, in order: D gene, CDR3 length, J gene, V gene, clone size, CDR3 protein, CDR3 DNA. D genes are given only for firm matches. Size tells how often a clone was seen (once, few, many) or the class of an expanded clone, and some rows leave it out.

>NA|19|TRBJ2-7|TRBV27|NA
CASSLGPSGGQGLSYEQYF
TGTGCCAGCAGTTTAGGGCCCAGCGGCGGTCAGGGCCTCTCCTACGAGCAGTACTTC
>TRBD1|16|TRBJ1-5|TRBV9|NA
CASSVGEGQAAGPQHF
TGTGCCAGCAGCGTAGGAGAGGGACAGGCGGCTGGGCCCCAGCATTTT
>TRBD2|17|TRBJ2-2|TRBV7-9|once
CASSLLSLAGNTGELFF
TGTGCCAGCAGCTTACTAAGCCTAGCGGGGAACACCGGGGAGCTGTTTTTT
>NA|11|TRBJ1-1|TRBV5-1|NA
CASSFGALTFF
TGCGCCAGCAGCTTCGGGGCGTTAACTTTCTTT
>NA|15|TRBJ1-2|TRBV5-1|NA
CASSLNSDTNYGYTF
TGCGCCAGCAGCTTGAATTCAGACACTAACTATGGCTACACCTTC
>TRBD1|15|TRBJ2-2|TRBV18|NA
CASSRQGAHTGELFF
TGTGCCAGCTCACGGCAGGGGGCCCACACCGGGGAGCTGTTTTTT
>NA|14|TRBJ2-5|TRBV7-3|few
CASSLTGGQETQYF
TGTGCCAGCAGCTTAACGGGGGGCCAAGAGACCCAGTACTTC
>TRBD2|14|TRBJ2-7|TRBV9|NA
CASSFGLAGYEQYF
TGTGCCAGCAGCTTCGGACTAGCGGGCTACGAGCAGTACTTC
>NA|13|TRBJ2-7|TRBV7-8|NA
CASSINALAEQYF
TGTGCCAGCAGCATAAACGCCCTCGCCGAGCAGTACTTC
>NA|14|TRBJ1-1|TRBV10-3|NA
CAIVGRGLYTEAFF
TGTGCCATCGTCGGCAGGGGTTTGTACACTGAAGCTTTCTTT
>NA|14|TRBJ1-1|TRBV7-9|NA
CASSPPTENTEAFF
TGTGCCAGCAGCCCCCCCACAGAGAACACTGAAGCTTTCTTT
>NA|13|TRBJ1-1|TRBV7-3|few
CASSPQGLAEAFF
TGTGCCAGCAGCCCGCAGGGTTTGGCTGAAGCTTTCTTT
>NA|13|TRBJ2-7|TRBV7-3|NA
CASARVSLGEQYF
TGTGCCTCCGCCAGGGTCTCTTTAGGCGAGCAGTACTTC
>NA|12|TRBJ2-7|TRBV10-3|NA
CAISESTPEQYF
TGTGCCATCAGTGAGTCGACCCCAGAGCAGTACTTC
>NA|13|TRBJ1-5|TRBV30|NA
CAWSGTSNQPQHF
TGTGCCTGGAGTGGGACCAGCAATCAGCCCCAGCATTTT
>NA|14|TRBJ2-5|TRBV27|NA
CASSLKPGVETQYF
TGTGCCAGCAGTTTAAAACCAGGGGTGGAGACCCAGTACTTC
>TRBD1|13|TRBJ1-4|TRBV6-1|NA
CATNRGRSEKLFF
TGTGCCACCAACAGGGGGCGGAGTGAAAAACTGTTTTTT
>NA|14|TRBJ2-2|TRBV2|NA
CASSDLVGIGELFF
TGTGCCAGCAGTGATCTCGTGGGTATCGGGGAGCTGTTTTTT
>TRBD1|11|TRBJ1-1|TRBV29-1|NA
CSGDRGTEAFF
TGCAGCGGGGACAGGGGAACTGAAGCTTTCTTT
>TRBD1|12|TRBJ1-1|TRBV7-8|NA
CASSSPTGEAFF
TGTGCCAGCAGCTCTCCGACAGGGGAAGCTTTCTTT
>TRBD1|14|TRBJ1-5|TRBV12-5|NA
CASGPTGGAQPQHF
TGTGCTAGTGGTCCTACAGGGGGCGCGCAGCCCCAGCATTTT
>NA|15|TRBJ1-5|TRBV27|NA
CASREGSIGNQPQHF
TGTGCCAGCAGGGAGGGATCTATAGGGAATCAGCCCCAGCATTTT
>TRBD1|14|TRBJ2-2|TRBV7-2|few
CASSLNRGTGELFF
TGTGCCAGCAGCTTAAACAGGGGCACCGGGGAGCTGTTTTTT
>NA|17|TRBJ1-1|TRBV7-6|NA
CASSLGGTTGYVTEAFF
TGTGCCAGCAGCTTAGGAGGGACGACAGGTTATGTAACTGAAGCTTTCTTT
>NA|15|TRBJ1-2|TRBV2|few
CASSEELAGQYGYTF
TGTGCCAGCAGTGAAGAGTTAGCTGGCCAATATGGCTACACCTTC
>NA|11|TRBJ1-2|TRBV6-1|NA
CASSDVYGYTF
TGTGCCAGCAGTGACGTCTATGGCTACACCTTC
>NA|15|TRBJ2-7|TRBV5-6|NA
CASSWQLGQAYEQYF
TGTGCCAGCAGCTGGCAGTTGGGCCAGGCCTACGAGCAGTACTTC
>NA|13|TRBJ2-7|TRBV28|NA
CASSSLSRYEQYF
TGTGCCAGCAGTTCCTTATCCCGTTACGAGCAGTACTTC
>NA|15|TRBJ1-6|TRBV6-5|NA
CASSAQGLTNSPLHF
TGTGCCAGCAGTGCTCAGGGACTTACTAATTCACCCCTCCACTTT
>TRBD1|14|TRBJ2-5|TRBV5-1|NA
CASNRDSPVETQYF
TGCGCCAGCAACCGGGACAGTCCCGTCGAGACCCAGTACTTC
>TRBD1|14|TRBJ1-2|TRBV29-1|NA
CSVEPGQGARGYTF
TGCAGCGTTGAACCGGGACAGGGGGCGCGAGGCTACACCTTC
>TRBD2|20|TRBJ2-1|TRBV27|NA
CASSLRVAGLLPSSYNEQFF
TGTGCCAGCAGTTTAAGAGTAGCGGGACTACTACCGAGCTCCTACAATGAGCAGTTCTTC
>NA|19|TRBJ1-1|TRBV5-1|few
CASSLGPISSLRPNTEAFF
TGCGCCAGCAGCCTTGGCCCTATCAGTAGCCTAAGACCGAACACTGAAGCTTTCTTT
>NA|13|TRBJ1-1|TRBV18|NA
CASSPGENTEAFF
TGTGCCAGCTCACCCGGAGAGAACACTGAAGCTTTCTTT
>NA|15|TRBJ2-7|TRBV7-9|once
CASSLADSSGYEQYF
TGTGCCAGCAGCTTAGCGGACTCTTCAGGGTACGAGCAGTACTTC
>NA|15|TRBJ1-4|TRBV15|NA
CATSRDLGRLEKLFF
TGTGCCACCAGCAGAGATCTCGGCAGATTAGAAAAACTGTTTTTT
>NA|17|TRBJ1-5|TRBV19|NA
CASSRAYRTLRNQPQHF
TGTGCCAGTAGTCGGGCCTACAGGACGCTGAGAAATCAGCCCCAGCATTTT
>NA|15|TRBJ1-2|TRBV9|NA
CASILSPMGLYGYTF
TGTGCCAGCATCCTATCCCCCATGGGGTTGTATGGCTACACCTTC
>TRBD2|15|TRBJ2-5|TRBV7-7|NA
CASSLGGGARETQYF
TGTGCTAGCAGCCTCGGCGGGGGGGCCCGGGAGACCCAGTACTTC
>TRBD1|15|TRBJ1-5|TRBV19|NA
CASSVDRGRNQPQHF
TGTGCCAGTAGTGTGGACAGGGGGCGCAATCAGCCCCAGCATTTT
>NA|15|TRBJ1-5|TRBV13|few
CASSFGQSPNQPQHF
TGTGCCAGCAGCTTCGGACAGTCCCCCAATCAGCCCCAGCATTTT
>NA|12|TRBJ2-5|TRBV28|NA
CASSPLVGTQYF
TGTGCCAGCAGCCCCTTAGTGGGGACCCAGTACTTC
>NA|12|TRBJ1-2|TRBV9|NA
CASLNRDYGYTF
TGTGCCAGCCTTAACAGGGACTATGGCTACACCTTC
>NA|13|TRBJ2-7|TRBV6-5|NA
CASLKSGSYEQYF
TGTGCCAGCCTAAAGTCGGGTTCCTACGAGCAGTACTTC
>NA|13|TRBJ2-3|TRBV9|NA
CASSPGGTDTQYF
TGTGCCAGCAGCCCGGGAGGCACAGATACGCAGTATTTT